This paragraph covers one TCR beta chain sequence. Its antigen is undetermined. Assay used: immunoSEQ multiplex PCR; TCRdb lists only in-frame clones, some missing. This repertoire shows tens of thousands of clones, approximately 72% found once; its top ten account for roughly 35%. The record originates from a study of T cells in localized non-small cell lung cancer. Study-wide findings and caveats: Compared with tumor, uninvolved adjacent lung displayed greater T cell clonality, ranking highest overall.

The CDR3 consists of 15 residues. The V and J ends lost 7 bases and 4 bases respectively, with 18 bases between them. The germline CDR1 and CDR2 sequences are MRHNA and SNTAGT. V is TRBV6-4 and J is TRBJ2-3; TRBD2 is a possible D gene (6 bases). The source material was peripheral blood, sampled before any cancer treatment. The TCR was taken from a male donor at least 60 years old with stage II squamous cell lung carcinoma. CDR3 bases: TGTGCCAGCAAGCTTTACGGGAGCCCCTCAGATACGCAGTATTTT. It yields the protein CASKLYGSPSDTQYF.